Following are 30 T cell receptor beta chains from one sample sequenced in a study of Graves' ophthalmopathy and Graves' hyperthyroidism. Amplified TCR beta CDR3 regions were obtained using RNA transcripts as template. HTBI-primed first-round RT-PCR preceded second-round multiplex PCR. TCRdb redid the calling of the multiplex PCR reads with MiXCR, one entry per CDR3 protein. The table has 650,000 to 900,000 distinct CDR3 sequences, roughly 40% seen once. Sequenced sample: peripheral blood. These receptors all come from an adult man with Graves' ophthalmopathy.

This clonotype was counted at least ten times. The chain links TRBV7-9 to TRBJ1-2; perhaps TRBD1 as D (5 bases). The CDR3 runs to 15 residues. Germline V CDR1 and CDR2: SEHNR, FQNEAQ (reference sequence). V was pared by 5 bases and J by 2 bases, with 15 bases between. The CDR3 sequence: CASSAPGISNYGYTF. The CDR3 region has the DNA TGTGCCAGCAGCGCTCCAGGGATATCCAACTATGGCTACACCTTC.

For this clonotype: A read error may produce the germline difference seen at one junction end. The V call is TRBV10-3, the J call TRBJ2-5, with a weak D call TRBD2 (5 bases). This CDR3 comprises 13 residues. Germline V lookup: CDR1 ENHRY, CDR2 SYGVKD. The chain's CDR3 is CASSDSVYGAQYF. DNA of the CDR3: TGTGCCAGCAGTGATTCGGTCTACGGGGCCCAGTACTTC.

This clonotype occurred many times. The V and J genes are TRBV29-1 and TRBJ1-1; TRBD1 aligns across 8 bases. The germline V gene has CDR1 SQVTM and CDR2 ANQGSEA. With 7 bases clipped from V and 3 bases from J, the junction kept 7 bases outside the gene matches. The CDR3 covers 13 residues. The CDR3 region is CSARTGQDTEAFF. For the CDR3, the DNA is TGCAGCGCCAGGACAGGGCAGGACACTGAAGCTTTCTTT.

The DNA for the CDR3 is TGTGCCAGCAGCTCTACGGGAACGACTAGCCTTTACAATGAGCAGTTCTTC. This gives the protein CASSSTGTTSLYNEQFF. This chain uses TRBV7-6 with TRBJ2-7, with TRBD2 identical over 7 bases. The DNA matches TRBJ2-1 better at its end, which makes the J call doubtful. Germline assignment: CDR1 SGHVS and CDR2 FNYEAQ. CDR3 length: 17 amino acids.

The chain is built from TRBV20-1 and TRBJ1-6, with TRBD1 matching over 7 bases. J lost 6 bases, V lost 3 bases, and 5 bases had no gene match. This CDR3 contains 14 residues. CDR1 is DFQATT, CDR2 SNEGSKA, per germline (reference sequence). CDR3 loop: CSASRQGGNSPLHF. In DNA form, the CDR3 reads TGCAGTGCTAGCCGACAGGGCGGTAATTCACCCCTCCACTTT.

The V call is TRBV7-3, the J call TRBJ1-4, with D maybe TRBD1 (5 bases). V was cut by 2 bases and J by 4 bases, with 11 bases left in between. This CDR3 has 15 amino acids. CDR1 and CDR2 (germline): SGHTA, FQGTGA. The CDR3 protein is CASSLYGGINEKLFF. The CDR3 coding sequence is TGTGCCAGCAGCTTATATGGGGGAATTAATGAAAAACTGTTTTTT.

The gene calls are TRBV5-6 and TRBJ1-2; possibly TRBD1 for D (5 bases). CDR3 length: 17 amino acids. The germline V gene has CDR1 SGHDT and CDR2 YYEEEE. Trimming removed 1 base at V and 3 bases at J, with 19 bases between. The CDR3 DNA reads as TGTGCCAGCAGCTTGTTGGGCAGGGCCTCTTCTCACTATGGCTACACCTTC. Translation: CASSLLGRASSHYGYTF.

The V gene is TRBV5-1, the J gene TRBJ1-1, with TRBD1 matching 10 bases. V lost 3 bases and J lost 0; bases outside the gene matches: 5. This CDR3 spans 16 amino acids. CDR1 is SGHRS and CDR2 is YFSETQ in the germline V gene. The CDR3 here is CASSWTGGRMNTEAFF. The DNA for the CDR3 is TGCGCCAGCAGCTGGACAGGGGGACGTATGAACACTGAAGCTTTCTTT.

DNA of the CDR3: TGTGCCAGCAGCTCCTGGGACAGGGGGTACGAGCAGTACTTC. This gives the protein CASSSWDRGYEQYF. The genes are TRBV14 and TRBJ2-7; 11 bases agree with TRBD1. Germline V gives CDR1 SGHDN, CDR2 FVKESK. CDR3 length: 14 amino acids. After removal of 5 bases from V and 4 bases from J, the junction contained 4 bases not matched to a gene.

The sample holds a few counts of this clonotype. The chain is built from TRBV29-1 and TRBJ1-1, with TRBD1 identical over 9 bases. The length of the CDR3 is 14 residues. Trimming took 4 bases from V and 6 from J; bases not matched to a gene: 9. The germline gives CDR1 SQVTM, CDR2 ANQGSEA. CDR3: CSVGDRGVPAEAFF. For the CDR3, the DNA is TGCAGCGTTGGTGACAGGGGGGTACCGGCTGAAGCTTTCTTT.

There are a few counts of this clonotype. The junction does not match germline at one end; this may be a read error. The chain uses TRBV10-3 and TRBJ2-5; D uncertain. The V gene's germline CDR1 is ENHRY and CDR2 SYGVKD. This CDR3 region has 12 residues. The CDR3 region is CASSDSLETQYF. CDR3 DNA sequence: TGTGCCAGCAGTGACTCCTTAGAGACCCAGTACTTC.

The chain carries TRBV25-1 and TRBJ2-3; 13 nucleotides agree with TRBD2. There are 16 residues in the CDR3. Trimming took 6 bases from V and 5 from J; bases not matched to a gene: 8. Germline-derived CDR1 and CDR2 are MGHDK and SYGVNS. CDR3 coding DNA: TGTGCCAGCAGCCCCACTAGCGGGAGGGCCCGAGATACGCAGTATTTT. Protein product: CASSPTSGRARDTQYF.

This clonotype was recorded at least ten times. The V gene is TRBV9, the J gene TRBJ2-3; tentative D call: TRBD2 (5 bases). Germline CDR1 is SGDLS and CDR2 is YYNGEE. V was clipped by 2 bases and J by 5 bases, with 9 bases between them. The CDR3 runs to 13 residues. CDR3 nucleotide sequence: TGTGCCAGCAGCGTGACACTAGGAGATACGCAGTATTTT. Translated, it gives CASSVTLGDTQYF.

Concerning this clonotype: The conserved phenylalanine or tryptophan is not found at the CDR3 terminus, so this likely reflects a read error. The chain carries TRBV7-2 and TRBJ2-7, with 7 bases fitting TRBD2. The J segment lost 3 bases and the V segment lost 5 bases, leaving 7 bases of the junction unmatched. There are 14 residues in the CDR3. Germline CDR1 and CDR2: SGHTA and FQGNSA. As DNA, the CDR3 is TGTGCCAGCAGCCTCCTAGCGGACTACTACGAGCAGTACTCC. Protein sequence: CASSLLADYYEQYS.

The chain combines TRBV14 with TRBJ1-5; no firm D call. Germline V CDR1 and CDR2: SGHDN, FVKESK. Trimming took off 4 bases at V and 3 bases at J, with 7 bases between the two ends. This CDR3 spans 13 amino acids. The CDR3 region has the DNA TGTGCCAGCAGCCCCAGATACAATCAGCCCCAGCATTTT. Translated, it gives CASSPRYNQPQHF. The complete variable domain, with remaining parts taken from reference TRBV14 and TRBJ1-5, reads EAGVTQFPSHSVIEKGQTVTLRCDPISGHDNLYWYRRVMGKEIKFLLHFVKESKQDESGMPNNRFLAERTGGTYSTLKVQPAELEDSGVYFCASSPRYNQPQHFGDGTRLSIL.

This clonotype was observed a few times. The gene calls are TRBV4-3 and TRBJ2-2, with no clear D. The CDR3 extends over 13 amino acids. V lost 3 bases, J lost 7 bases, and 9 bases lay in between. Germline assignment: CDR1 LGHNA and CDR2 YSLEER. This CDR3 is CASSQVVGGELFF. DNA for the CDR3: TGCGCCAGCAGCCAGGTCGTGGGCGGGGAGCTGTTTTTT.

The chain joins TRBV2 to TRBJ1-6; 8 bases are shared with TRBD1. J lost 17 bases, V lost 7 bases, and 10 bases had no gene match. The CDR3 loop spans 12 amino acids. Germline CDR1 and CDR2: SNHLY and FYNNEI. The CDR3 reads CASNLDRASFHF. DNA of the CDR3: TGTGCCAGCAACCTGGACAGGGCGTCTTTCCACTTT.

The V call is TRBV25-1, the J call TRBJ2-7; the match to TRBD2 covers 9 bases. With V trimmed by 8 bases and J by 5 bases, 13 bases remained unmatched. The CDR3 has 15 residues. Germline V gene sequence: CDR1 MGHDK, CDR2 SYGVNS. The CDR3, as DNA: TGTGCCAGCTCACTACTGACTAGCGGAAAAGACGAGCAGTACTTC. Its translation is CASSLLTSGKDEQYF.

Turning to this clonotype: Just one base apart from a much larger clone, this may be a read error. The rearrangement joins TRBV29-1 to TRBJ1-1; D is ambiguous. The length of the CDR3 is 13 residues. Germline V gene sequence: CDR1 SQVTM, CDR2 ANQGSEA. The V gene lost 3 bases and the J gene lost 0 bases, with 8 bases spanning the gap. The CDR3, as DNA: TGCAGCGTTGAGGACGGTATGAACACTGAAGCTTTCTTT. Translation gives CSVEDGMNTEAFF. Combining the CDR3 with reference TRBV29-1 and TRBJ1-1 gives the whole variable domain SAVISQKPSRDICQRGTSLTIQCQVDSQVTMMFWYRQQPGQSLTLIATANQGSEATYESGFVIDKFPISRPNLTFSTLTVSNMSPEDSSIYLCSVEDGMNTEAFFGQGTRLTVV.

A few counts support this clonotype. The V gene is TRBV12-3 or TRBV12-4, the J gene TRBJ1-2, with D maybe TRBD1 (5 bases). The CDR3 runs to 14 residues. The V and J ends lost 4 bases and 4 bases respectively, with 13 bases between them. CDR3: CASSWDPQGYGYTF. The CDR3 nucleotides are TGTGCCAGCAGTTGGGACCCCCAGGGCTATGGCTACACCTTC.

This clonotype occurred a few times. The rearrangement uses TRBV7-9 and TRBJ2-6, with 7 bases fitting TRBD1. Germline trimming cut 5 bases from V and 0 bases from J; bases unmatched to any gene: 7. The length of the CDR3 is 17 residues. CDR1 is SEHNR and CDR2 is FQNEAQ in the germline V gene (reference sequence). The CDR3 here is CASSGTAFISGANVLTF. The DNA of the CDR3 is TGTGCCAGCAGCGGGACAGCTTTTATCTCTGGGGCCAACGTCCTGACTTTC.

This chain uses TRBV9 with TRBJ1-1; tentative D call: TRBD1 (5 bases). In germline, CDR1 is SGDLS, CDR2 YYNGEE. V dropped 1 base and J dropped 5 bases, with 15 bases sitting between them. There are 15 residues in the CDR3. The CDR3 DNA is TGTGCCAGCAGCGTACAAGGGACCCCAGGAACTGAAGCTTTCTTT. Residues: CASSVQGTPGTEAFF.

This clonotype showed up just once. The chain is built from TRBV11-2 and TRBJ1-6; D ambiguous. This CDR3 has 15 amino acids. Germline CDR1 and CDR2: SGHAT and FQNNGV. The ends were cut back, 2 bases at V and 8 bases at J, with 13 bases in the middle. The CDR3 nucleotides read TGTGCCAGCAGCTTAATACACAGCACATATTCACCCCTCCACTTT. This codes for CASSLIHSTYSPLHF.

This chain joins TRBV12-3 or TRBV12-4 and TRBJ2-7; D not resolved. The CDR3 contains 12 residues. The germline V and J ends were trimmed by 3 bases and 10 bases, with 13 bases remaining between them. The CDR3 coding sequence is TGTGCCAGCAGTTTGTCTGTTAACCTTCAGTACTTC. This translates into CASSLSVNLQYF.

The CDR3 coding sequence is TGTGCCAGCAGCTCGCGGGCCAGGGCGGTTGCCGGGGCCAACGTCCTGACTTTC. It yields the protein CASSSRARAVAGANVLTF. The J gene is TRBJ2-6, the V gene TRBV7-6, with D possibly being TRBD1 or TRBD2 (5 bases each). Germline V gives CDR1 SGHVS, CDR2 FNYEAQ. This CDR3 is built from 18 residues. V lost 4 bases, J lost 4 bases, and 20 bases lay in between.

This clonotype came up a few times. V is TRBV2 and J is TRBJ1-2; D gene ambiguous. Germline CDR1 reads SNHLY; CDR2 reads FYNNEI. This CDR3 is 14 amino acids long. V was trimmed by 10 bases and J by 6 bases, leaving 21 bases between them. CDR3 DNA: TGTGCCACCCTAACGGGAGGGCTTGATAATGGCTACACCTTC. Its protein product is CATLTGGLDNGYTF.

Turning to this clonotype: A read error may be the cause here, since a much bigger clone is one base away. V gene TRBV19 combines with J gene TRBJ1-6; the D gene is possibly TRBD1 (6 bases). CDR1 LNHDA and CDR2 SQIVND come from the germline V gene (reference sequence). V was trimmed by 3 bases and J by 14 bases, leaving 14 bases between them. This CDR3 is built from 13 residues. The CDR3 region has the DNA TGTGCCAGTAGTATCCGGGGGCAATCATCCCTCCACTTT. It encodes CASSIRGQSSLHF.

The rearrangement joins TRBV7-3 to TRBJ1-2; no clear D gene. Germline V gene data show CDR1 as SGHTA and CDR2 as FQGTGA. The CDR3 contains 13 residues. V gave up 6 bases and J gave up 7 bases, with 15 bases separating them. The CDR3 loop is CASRPGNTGGYTF. The CDR3 DNA reads as TGTGCCAGCAGGCCCGGGAACACGGGTGGCTACACCTTC.

The chain links TRBV5-4 to TRBJ2-7, with 9 bases that match TRBD2. The CDR3 contains 14 residues. After removal of 4 bases from V and 10 bases from J, the junction contained 12 bases not matched to a gene. Germline V CDR1 and CDR2: SGHNT, YYREEE (reference sequence). Here the CDR3 DNA reads TGTGCCAGCAGCCTACCTGCGGGGGGGACGTCTCAGTACTTC. This gives the protein CASSLPAGGTSQYF.

V and J are TRBV10-3 and TRBJ2-5; 9 nucleotides match TRBD1. Germline values: CDR1 ENHRY, CDR2 SYGVKD. CDR3 length: 15 residues. V shed 10 bases, J shed 4 bases, and the junction held 13 bases outside the gene matches. The CDR3 here is CASSWTGERGETQYF. DNA of the CDR3: TGTGCCAGCAGCTGGACAGGGGAGCGGGGAGAGACCCAGTACTTC.